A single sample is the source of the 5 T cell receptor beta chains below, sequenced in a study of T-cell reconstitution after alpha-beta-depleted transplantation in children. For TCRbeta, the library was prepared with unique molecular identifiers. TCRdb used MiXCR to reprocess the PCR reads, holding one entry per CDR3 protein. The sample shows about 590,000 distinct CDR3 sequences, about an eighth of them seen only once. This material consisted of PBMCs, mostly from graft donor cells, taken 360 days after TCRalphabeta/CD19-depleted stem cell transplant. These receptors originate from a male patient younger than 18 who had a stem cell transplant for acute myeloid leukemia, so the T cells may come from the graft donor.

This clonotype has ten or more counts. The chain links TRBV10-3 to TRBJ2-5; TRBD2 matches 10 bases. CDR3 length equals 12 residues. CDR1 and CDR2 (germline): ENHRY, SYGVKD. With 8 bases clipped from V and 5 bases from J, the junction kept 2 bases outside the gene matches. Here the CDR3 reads CAISAGGETQYF. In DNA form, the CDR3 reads TGTGCCATCTCAGCGGGAGGGGAGACCCAGTACTTC.

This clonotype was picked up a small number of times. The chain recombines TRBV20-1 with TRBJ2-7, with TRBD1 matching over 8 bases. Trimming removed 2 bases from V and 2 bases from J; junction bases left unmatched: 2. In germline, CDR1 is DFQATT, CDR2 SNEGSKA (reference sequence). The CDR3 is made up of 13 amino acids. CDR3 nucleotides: TGCAGTGCTAGAAACAGGGGGACCTACGAGCAGTACTTC. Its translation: CSARNRGTYEQYF.

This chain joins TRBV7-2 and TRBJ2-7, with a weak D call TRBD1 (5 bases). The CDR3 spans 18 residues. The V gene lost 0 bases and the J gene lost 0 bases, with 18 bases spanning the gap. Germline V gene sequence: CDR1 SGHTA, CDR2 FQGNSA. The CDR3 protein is CASSLAPGRPHSSYEQYF. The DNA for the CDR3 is TGTGCCAGCAGCTTAGCCCCAGGGCGGCCCCACAGCTCCTACGAGCAGTACTTC.

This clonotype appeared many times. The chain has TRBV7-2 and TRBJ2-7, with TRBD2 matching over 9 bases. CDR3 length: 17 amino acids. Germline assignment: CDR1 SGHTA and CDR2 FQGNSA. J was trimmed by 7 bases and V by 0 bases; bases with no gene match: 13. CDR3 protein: CASSLALGLAGPYEQYF. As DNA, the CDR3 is TGTGCCAGCAGCTTAGCGCTAGGGCTAGCGGGACCTTATGAGCAGTACTTC.

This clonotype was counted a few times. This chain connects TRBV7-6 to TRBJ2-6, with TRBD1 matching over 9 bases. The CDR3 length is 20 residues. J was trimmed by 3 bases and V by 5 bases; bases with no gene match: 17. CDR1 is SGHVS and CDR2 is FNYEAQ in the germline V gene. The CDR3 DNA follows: TGTGCCAGCAGCACGCGCCGGGACAGGGTATTTGTGAATGGGGCCAACGTCCTGACTTTC. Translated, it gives CASSTRRDRVFVNGANVLTF.